This record concerns one T cell receptor beta chain sequence. An expansion of CD8+CD57+ cells by flow cytometry had been shown in patients chosen for sequencing. These data belong to a study of CD8+CD57+ T cells in acquired aplastic anemia. Profiling that covered TCR beta VDJ and CDR3 relied on genomic DNA as its template. TCRdb itself ran the reads through MiXCR, one entry per CDR3 protein. The sample carries 150,000 or so distinct CDR3 sequences, about 50% recorded once. The V end lost 6 bases, the J end lost 2 bases, and 11 bases lay between the germline ends. The CDR3 totals 12 residues. CDR1 DFQATT and CDR2 SNEGSKA come from the germline V gene (reference sequence).

The J gene is TRBJ2-7, the V gene TRBV20-1, with D uncertain. Material: sorted CD4+, CD8+, or CD8+CD57+ T cells (not recorded which) from PBMCs. The sequence came from a human donor with aplastic anemia. CDR3 amino acids: CSAPGPTYEQYF. Here the CDR3 DNA reads TGCAGTGCCCCCGGACCGACCTACGAGCAGTACTTC.